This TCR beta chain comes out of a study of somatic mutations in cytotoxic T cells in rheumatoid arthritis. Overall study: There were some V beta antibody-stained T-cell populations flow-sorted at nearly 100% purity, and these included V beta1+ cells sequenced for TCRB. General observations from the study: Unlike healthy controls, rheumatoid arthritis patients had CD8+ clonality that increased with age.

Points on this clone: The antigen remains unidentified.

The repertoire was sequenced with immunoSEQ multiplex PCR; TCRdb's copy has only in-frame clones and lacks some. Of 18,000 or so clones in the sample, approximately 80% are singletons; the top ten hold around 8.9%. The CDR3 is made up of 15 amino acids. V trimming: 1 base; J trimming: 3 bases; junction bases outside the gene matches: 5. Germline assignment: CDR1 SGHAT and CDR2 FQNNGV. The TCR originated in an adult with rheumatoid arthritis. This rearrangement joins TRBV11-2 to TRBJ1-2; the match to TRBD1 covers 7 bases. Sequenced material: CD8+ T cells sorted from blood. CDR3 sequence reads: CASSLGVGTDYGYTF. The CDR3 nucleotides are TGTGCCAGCAGCTTAGGCGTAGGGACAGACTATGGCTACACCTTC.